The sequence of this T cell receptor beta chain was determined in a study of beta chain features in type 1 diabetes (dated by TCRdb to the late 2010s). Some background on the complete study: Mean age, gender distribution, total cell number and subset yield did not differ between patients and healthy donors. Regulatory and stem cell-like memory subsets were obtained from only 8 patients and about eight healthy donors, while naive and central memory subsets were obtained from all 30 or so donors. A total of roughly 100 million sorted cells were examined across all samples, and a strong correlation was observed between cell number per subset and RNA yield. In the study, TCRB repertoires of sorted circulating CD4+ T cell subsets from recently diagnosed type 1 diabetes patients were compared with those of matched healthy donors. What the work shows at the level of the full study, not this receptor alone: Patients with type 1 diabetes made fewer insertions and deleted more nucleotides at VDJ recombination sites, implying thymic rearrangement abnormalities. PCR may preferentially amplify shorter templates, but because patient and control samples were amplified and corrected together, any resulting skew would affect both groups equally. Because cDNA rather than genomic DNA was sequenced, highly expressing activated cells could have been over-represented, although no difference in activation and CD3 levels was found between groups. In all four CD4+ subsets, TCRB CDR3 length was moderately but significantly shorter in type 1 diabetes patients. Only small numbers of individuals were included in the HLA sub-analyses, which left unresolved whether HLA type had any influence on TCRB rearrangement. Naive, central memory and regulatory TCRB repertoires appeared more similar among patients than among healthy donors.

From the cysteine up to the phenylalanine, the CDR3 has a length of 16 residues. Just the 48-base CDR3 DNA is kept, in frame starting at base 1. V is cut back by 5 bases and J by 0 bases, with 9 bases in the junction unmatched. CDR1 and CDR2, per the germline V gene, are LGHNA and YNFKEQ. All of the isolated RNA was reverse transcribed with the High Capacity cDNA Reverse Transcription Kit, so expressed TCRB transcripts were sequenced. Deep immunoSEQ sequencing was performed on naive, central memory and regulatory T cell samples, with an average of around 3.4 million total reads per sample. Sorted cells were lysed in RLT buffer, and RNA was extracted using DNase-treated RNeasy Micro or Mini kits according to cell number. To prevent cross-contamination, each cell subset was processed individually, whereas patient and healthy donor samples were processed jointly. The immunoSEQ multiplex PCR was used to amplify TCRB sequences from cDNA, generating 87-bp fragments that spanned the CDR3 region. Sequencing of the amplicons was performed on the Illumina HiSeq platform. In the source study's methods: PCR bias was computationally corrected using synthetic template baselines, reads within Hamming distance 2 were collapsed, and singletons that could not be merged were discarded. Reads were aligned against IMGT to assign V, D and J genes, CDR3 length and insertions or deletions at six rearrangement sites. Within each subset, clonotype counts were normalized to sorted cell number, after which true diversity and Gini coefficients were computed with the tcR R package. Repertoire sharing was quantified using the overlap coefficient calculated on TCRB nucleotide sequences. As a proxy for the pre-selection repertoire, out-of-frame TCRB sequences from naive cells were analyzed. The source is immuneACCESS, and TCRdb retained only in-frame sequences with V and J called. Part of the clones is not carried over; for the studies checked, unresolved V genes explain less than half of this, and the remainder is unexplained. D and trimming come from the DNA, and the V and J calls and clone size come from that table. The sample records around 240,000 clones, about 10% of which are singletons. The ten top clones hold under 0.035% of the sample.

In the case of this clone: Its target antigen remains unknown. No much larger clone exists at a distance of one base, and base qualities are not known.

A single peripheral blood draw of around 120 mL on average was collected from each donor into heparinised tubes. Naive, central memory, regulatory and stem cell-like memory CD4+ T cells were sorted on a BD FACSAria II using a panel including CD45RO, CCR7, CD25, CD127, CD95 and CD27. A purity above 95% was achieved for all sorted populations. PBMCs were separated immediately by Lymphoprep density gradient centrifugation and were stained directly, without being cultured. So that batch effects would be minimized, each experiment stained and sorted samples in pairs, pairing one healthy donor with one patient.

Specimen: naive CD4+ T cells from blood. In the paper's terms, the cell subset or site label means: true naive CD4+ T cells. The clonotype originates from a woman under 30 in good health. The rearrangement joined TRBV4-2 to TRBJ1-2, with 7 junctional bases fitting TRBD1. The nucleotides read TGTGCCAGCAGCTTACAAACAGGGGCGTCTAACTATGGCTACACCTTC. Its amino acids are CASSLQTGASNYGYTF.